This T cell receptor (beta chain) was captured in a study of identifying expanded T cells in peripheral blood. Overall study results and limits: Technical replicates showed about 1.2 changed clones; about 2 weeks approximately 15; four weeks 19.

V was pared by 0 bases and J by 9 bases, with 8 bases of the junction left unmatched. This CDR3 region has 16 residues. The germline CDR1 and CDR2 sequences are SGHNT and YYREEE (reference sequence). On this clone itself: The antigen is unknown.

Only in-frame clones appear in the TCRdb table, and some are missing; sequencing was by immunoSEQ multiplex PCR. The sample records under 110,000 clones, approximately 88% being singletons. V usage is TRBV5-4 and J usage is TRBJ2-3; TRBD2 aligns across 12 bases. This receptor was taken from a person aged 18-70 years in good health. Sequencing was done on a sample of blood. CDR3 amino acids: CASSLGTSGEVYTQYF. The DNA for the CDR3 is TGTGCCAGCAGCTTGGGGACTAGCGGGGAGGTCTACACGCAGTATTTT.